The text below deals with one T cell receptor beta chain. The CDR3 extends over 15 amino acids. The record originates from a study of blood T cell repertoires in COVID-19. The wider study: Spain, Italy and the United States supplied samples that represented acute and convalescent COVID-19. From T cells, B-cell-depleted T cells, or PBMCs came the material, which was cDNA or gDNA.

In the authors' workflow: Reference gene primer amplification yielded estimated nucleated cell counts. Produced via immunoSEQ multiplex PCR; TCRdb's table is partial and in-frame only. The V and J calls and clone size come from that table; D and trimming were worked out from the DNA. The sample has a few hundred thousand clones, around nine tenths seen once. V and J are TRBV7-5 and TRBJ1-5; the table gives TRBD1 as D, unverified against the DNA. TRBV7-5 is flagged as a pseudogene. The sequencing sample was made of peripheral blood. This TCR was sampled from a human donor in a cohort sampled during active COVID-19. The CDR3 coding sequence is TGTGCCAGAAGCTTCTCGACAGGGCCCCTCCGGCCCCAGCATTTT. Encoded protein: CARSFSTGPLRPQHF.